Below, 25 T cell receptor beta chains from the same sample are listed, as sequenced in a study of blood T cell repertoires in COVID-19. TCRdb's copy holds only in-frame clones and misses some; the assay was immunoSEQ multiplex PCR. There are some 130,000 clones in the sample; around 73% occur only once, and 9.5% to 12% lies in the top ten. Sequencing was done on a sample of peripheral blood. Receptors were obtained from a man in his fifties or sixties who had recovered from COVID-19.

The chain recombines TRBV18 with TRBJ2-2; maybe TRBD1 (6 bases). CDR3 length equals 16 residues. Germline V gene data show CDR1 as KGHSH and CDR2 as LQKENI. The V and J ends lost 0 bases and 2 bases respectively, with 10 bases between them. The CDR3, as DNA: TGTGCCAGCTCACCACCGGTGGGGGCAAACACCGGGGAGCTGTTTTTT. Protein product: CASSPPVGANTGELFF.

This clone came up many times. The chain joins TRBV11-2 to TRBJ2-7; tentatively, D is TRBD2 (6 bases). The CDR3 length is 14 residues. The V end was cut by 5 bases, the J end by 0 bases, with 11 bases between. Germline CDR1 and CDR2: SGHAT and FQNNGV. The DNA of the CDR3 is TGTGCCAGCAGCACGAGCGGGCGCTCCTACGAGCAGTACTTC. Amino acid sequence: CASSTSGRSYEQYF.

The gene calls are TRBV6-5 and TRBJ2-3; D unclear. Germline V gene data show CDR1 as MNHEY and CDR2 as SVGAGI. Trimming left V 7 bases short and J 2 bases short, with 10 bases between. The CDR3 has 13 amino acids. CDR3 residues: CASTRQITDTQYF. As DNA, the CDR3 is TGTGCCAGCACCAGACAAATCACAGATACGCAGTATTTT.

The gene calls are TRBV28 and TRBJ2-1; the match to TRBD2 covers 16 bases. This CDR3 spans 18 amino acids. V dropped 6 bases and J dropped 4; count of bases not matched to a gene: 9. The V gene's germline CDR1 is MDHEN and CDR2 SYDVKM. This chain's CDR3 is CASRSPGLAGGVYNEQFF. CDR3 in DNA: TGTGCCAGCAGGTCCCCGGGACTAGCGGGGGGGGTGTACAATGAGCAGTTCTTC. Supplemented by reference TRBV28 and TRBJ2-1, the full variable domain reads DVKVTQSSRYLVKRTGEKVFLECVQDMDHENMFWYRQDPGLGLRLIYFSYDVKMKEKGDIPEGYSVSREKKERFSLILESASTNQTSMYLCASRSPGLAGGVYNEQFFGPGTRLTVL.

The J gene is TRBJ1-4, the V gene TRBV6-5; D might be TRBD1 (6 bases). V lost 6 bases and J lost 3, with 14 bases in between. The germline V gene has CDR1 MNHEY and CDR2 SVGAGI. This CDR3 region has 15 residues. CDR3 sequence (DNA): TGTGCCAGCAGATCCTTAGGGGGTTCTAATGAAAAACTGTTTTTT. It translates to CASRSLGGSNEKLFF.

The CDR3 sequence is CATSYGQGGNQPQHF. CDR3 sequence (DNA): TGTGCCACCAGTTACGGACAGGGAGGCAATCAGCCCCAGCATTTT. The chain combines TRBV24-1 with TRBJ1-5, with 8 bases aligning to TRBD1. Germline assignment: CDR1 KGHDR and CDR2 SFDVKD. The CDR3 is 15 residues long. Germline trimming cut 6 bases from V and 2 bases from J; bases unmatched to any gene: 5.

The chain combines TRBV6-5 with TRBJ1-1; D not certain. The germline V and J ends were trimmed by 0 bases and 0 bases, with 11 bases remaining between them. Germline-derived CDR1 and CDR2 are MNHEY and SVGAGI. There are 16 residues in the CDR3. CDR3 in DNA: TGTGCCAGCAGTTACTCGAGTCGGCGGATGAACACTGAAGCTTTCTTT. Amino acid sequence: CASSYSSRRMNTEAFF.

The chain uses TRBV27 and TRBJ2-2, with D possibly being TRBD1 (6 bases). V dropped 1 base and J dropped 5 bases, with 20 bases sitting between them. The germline V gene has CDR1 MNHEY and CDR2 SMNVEV (reference sequence). This CDR3 has 18 amino acids. CDR3 coding DNA: TGTGCCAGCAGTTTATATGGGGCCTTTACAGGGCTGACCGGGGAGCTGTTTTTT. This gives the protein CASSLYGAFTGLTGELFF.

The chain is built from TRBV5-1 and TRBJ2-5; 8 bases are a match to TRBD1. J was trimmed by 1 base and V by 3 bases; bases with no gene match: 2. This CDR3 region has 14 residues. In germline, CDR1 is SGHRS, CDR2 YFSETQ. Written as DNA, the CDR3 is TGCGCCAGCAGCTCGGGACAGGTCCAAGAGACCCAGTACTTC. Protein product: CASSSGQVQETQYF. Full variable domain (remainder filled in from reference TRBV5-1 and TRBJ2-5): KAGVTQTPRYLIKTRGQQVTLSCSPISGHRSVSWYQQTPGQGLQFLFEYFSETQRNKGNFPGRFSGRQFSNSRSEMNVSTLELGDSALYLCASSSGQVQETQYFGPGTRLLVL.

The V and J genes are TRBV19 and TRBJ2-4; the match to TRBD2 covers 11 bases. CDR1 is LNHDA, CDR2 SQIVND, per germline (reference sequence). After removal of 1 base from V and 6 bases from J, the junction contained 5 bases not matched to a gene. The CDR3 is 16 amino acids. The CDR3 DNA sequence: TGTGCCAGTAGTATAGGTAGAGGACTAGCGGGAAACATTCAGTACTTC. Encoded protein: CASSIGRGLAGNIQYF.

The V call is TRBV28, the J call TRBJ2-7, with 8 positions matching TRBD1. Germline V gene sequence: CDR1 MDHEN, CDR2 SYDVKM. V shed 5 bases and J 6 bases; nucleotides not matched to a gene: 3. This CDR3 is 12 amino acids long. The CDR3 coding sequence is TGTGCCAGCAGTGGGCAGGGGGCCGAGCAGTACTTC. It encodes CASSGQGAEQYF.

The rearrangement joins TRBV7-9 to TRBJ2-5, with TRBD2 matching 9 bases. Germline CDR1 reads SEHNR; CDR2 reads FQNEAQ (reference sequence). This CDR3 spans 15 amino acids. V shed 1 base, J shed 4 bases, and the junction held 4 bases outside the gene matches. CDR3 DNA sequence: TGTGCCAGCAGCTTAGGGGGACTAGCAAGAGAGACCCAGTACTTC. It is translated as CASSLGGLARETQYF.

In this sample, this clone turned up a few times. CDR3 coding DNA: TGTGCCAGCAGTCGGGACAGGGGGAGGACTGAAGCTTTCTTT. Protein sequence: CASSRDRGRTEAFF. The chain joins TRBV27 to TRBJ1-1; 11 positions agree with TRBD1. CDR3 length equals 14 residues. Trimming removed 5 bases from V and 5 bases from J; junction bases left unmatched: 4. Germline V gene data show CDR1 as MNHEY and CDR2 as SMNVEV (reference sequence).

This chain connects TRBV4-3 to TRBJ1-2; 11 bases line up with TRBD1. Germline V CDR1 and CDR2: LGHNA, YSLEER. The length of the CDR3 is 17 residues. With 1 base clipped from V and 7 bases from J, the junction kept 11 bases outside the gene matches. CDR3 sequence: CASSQALIGQGASGYTF. The CDR3 DNA is TGCGCCAGCAGCCAAGCCCTTATAGGACAGGGGGCGTCTGGCTACACCTTC.

The chain links TRBV19 to TRBJ1-5; D is ambiguous. There are 13 residues in the CDR3. Per the germline V gene, CDR1 is LNHDA and CDR2 is SQIVND (reference sequence). V lost 3 bases and J 6 bases, leaving 9 bases between the germline ends. CDR3 bases: TGTGCCAGTAGTATGTCCGGAGCTCAGCCCCAGCATTTT. Residues: CASSMSGAQPQHF.

The chain recombines TRBV7-2 with TRBJ1-2; 10 bases are shared with TRBD1. The CDR3 runs 13 residues. The trim removed 7 bases at V and 6 bases at J, leaving 5 bases unmatched. The germline CDR1 and CDR2 sequences are SGHTA and FQGNSA. DNA for the CDR3: TGTGCCAGCAACAGACAGGGGGCGGATGGCTACACCTTC. It is translated as CASNRQGADGYTF.

The chain employs TRBV10-3 and TRBJ2-1; 9 bases agree with TRBD1. Germline V gene data show CDR1 as ENHRY and CDR2 as SYGVKD. This CDR3 is built from 15 residues. The V segment lost 6 bases and the J segment 5 bases; nucleotides outside the gene matches: 8. This CDR3 is CAIRPGQGKDNEQFF. CDR3 nucleotides: TGTGCCATCAGACCGGGACAGGGCAAAGACAATGAGCAGTTCTTC.

The chain recombines TRBV7-9 with TRBJ1-1, with 7 bases fitting TRBD1. The J segment lost 5 bases and the V segment lost 5 bases, leaving 11 bases of the junction unmatched. The CDR3 is 15 residues long. Germline loops: CDR1 SEHNR, CDR2 FQNEAQ (reference sequence). CDR3 nucleotides: TGTGCCAGCAGCCCCGGGACAGCAGGAAGGACTGAAGCTTTCTTT. Its translation: CASSPGTAGRTEAFF.

V usage is TRBV19 and J usage is TRBJ2-6, with no clear D. V was pared by 1 base and J by 0 bases, with 4 bases between. The CDR3 runs 15 residues. Germline V gene lookup returns CDR1 LNHDA and CDR2 SQIVND (reference sequence). The CDR3 region is CASSIVDSGANVLTF. In DNA, the CDR3 is TGTGCCAGTAGTATAGTAGACTCTGGGGCCAACGTCCTGACTTTC.

The chain recombines TRBV5-8 with TRBJ1-4, with D perhaps TRBD1 (6 bases). The CDR3 is 15 residues long. Looked up from germline, CDR1 is SGHTS and CDR2 is YDEGEE. Between the trimmed V and J ends, which lost 1 base and 5 bases, there was a span of 12 bases. CDR3 sequence reads: CASSLTGNLNEKLFF. For the CDR3, the DNA is TGTGCCAGCAGCTTGACAGGGAACTTAAATGAAAAACTGTTTTTT.

The V gene is TRBV7-6, the J gene TRBJ2-4, with TRBD2 matching 9 bases. V trimming: 4 bases; J trimming: 0 bases; junction bases outside the gene matches: 13. The germline V gene has CDR1 SGHVS and CDR2 FNYEAQ. The CDR3 extends over 19 amino acids. Written as DNA, the CDR3 is TGTGCCAGCAGCTCCTGGCGGCTAGCGGGAAACCTAGCCAAAAACATTCAGTACTTC. Translated, it gives CASSSWRLAGNLAKNIQYF.

The chain is built from TRBV24-1 and TRBJ2-3, with 8 bases lining up with TRBD2. CDR1 and CDR2 from the germline V gene are KGHDR and SFDVKD. V shed 7 bases and J 0 bases; nucleotides not matched to a gene: 5. The CDR3 loop spans 15 amino acids. The CDR3 region has the DNA TGTGCCACCAGCCTAAAGCGGGGGAGCACAGATACGCAGTATTTT. Translated: CATSLKRGSTDTQYF.

The chain couples TRBV30 to TRBJ2-5; 9 nucleotides align to TRBD2. Trimming took 2 bases from V and 6 from J; bases not matched to a gene: 4. The CDR3 covers 13 residues. Germline V lookup: CDR1 GTSNPN, CDR2 SVGIG (reference sequence). The CDR3 here is CAWSLGTSQTQYF. The CDR3 nucleotides read TGTGCCTGGAGTCTCGGGACTAGCCAGACCCAGTACTTC.

The rearrangement uses TRBV6-2 or TRBV6-3 and TRBJ2-2; D may be TRBD1 (6 bases). The CDR3 sequence is 17 residues long. The V gene lost 2 bases and the J gene lost 2 bases, with 15 bases spanning the gap. Germline V CDR1 and CDR2: MNHEY, SVGEGT. The CDR3, as DNA: TGTGCCAGCAGTTACATCCAGGGGAGACCAAACACCGGGGAGCTGTTTTTT. Translation: CASSYIQGRPNTGELFF.

The chain combines TRBV11-2 with TRBJ2-5, with 7 bases that match TRBD2. After removal of 5 bases from V and 0 bases from J, the junction contained 3 bases not matched to a gene. The CDR3 runs 14 residues. Germline V gene lookup returns CDR1 SGHAT and CDR2 FQNNGV. The CDR3 loop reads CASSPGTNQETQYF. In nucleotides, the CDR3 is TGTGCCAGCAGCCCCGGGACTAACCAAGAGACCCAGTACTTC.